The 13 T cell receptor beta chains given below trace back to one sample, sequenced in a study of shared clonotypes between healthy human individuals. Cells designated naive CD8 were CD45RO-negative and were positively selected for CCR7, with terminally differentiated effector memory CD45RA+ cells excluded. Sequenced by immunoSEQ multiplex PCR; TCRdb stores in-frame clones only, minus some. The table lists about 2,200,000 clones, about 93% of them singletons. The sequenced material came from naive CD8+ T cells from PBMCs. Receptors originate from a man younger than 35 in good health. Some clones in this sample may be carry-over from other donors' samples.

The rearrangement links TRBV7-2 to TRBJ2-7; 14 nucleotides match TRBD2. The germline V gene has CDR1 SGHTA and CDR2 FQGNSA. The length of the CDR3 is 15 residues. V was clipped by 4 bases and J by 6 bases; unmatched bases: 5. CDR3 DNA: TGTGCCAGCAGCTCGGGACTAGCGGGAGATGCCGAGCAGTACTTC. It codes for CASSSGLAGDAEQYF.

Concerning this clone itself: Other DNA sequences of this sample code for an identical CDR3. This rearrangement joins TRBV4-1 to TRBJ2-1, with 9 bases lining up with TRBD2. This CDR3 is 15 amino acids long. Germline assignment: CDR1 MGHRA and CDR2 YSYEKL. Trimming removed 1 base from V and 4 bases from J; junction bases left unmatched: 2. CDR3 protein: CASSQVAGGYNEQFF. The CDR3 DNA sequence: TGCGCCAGCAGCCAAGTGGCGGGAGGGTACAATGAGCAGTTCTTC.

This clone was counted a single time. This chain uses TRBV7-2 with TRBJ2-7; D not certain. Germline CDR1 reads SGHTA; CDR2 reads FQGNSA. This CDR3 has 13 residues. Trimming shortened V by 7 bases and J by 6 bases, and 16 bases separated the two germline ends. CDR3 amino acids: CASTQTIRAEQYF. The CDR3 bases are TGTGCCAGCACCCAAACGATACGGGCCGAGCAGTACTTC.

The CDR3 spells CASSPGLSVGFHEQYF. In nucleotides, the CDR3 is TGTGCCAGCAGTCCCGGACTTTCGGTAGGGTTCCACGAGCAGTACTTC. The V and J genes are TRBV27 and TRBJ2-7; weak D call: TRBD2 (5 bases). V was pared by 5 bases and J by 5 bases, with 22 bases between. Germline lookup yields CDR1 MNHEY and CDR2 SMNVEV (reference sequence). The CDR3 extends over 16 amino acids.

The rearrangement joins TRBV28 to TRBJ2-1; TRBD1 aligns across 8 bases. This CDR3 spans 14 amino acids. Germline lookup yields CDR1 MDHEN and CDR2 SYDVKM. V shed 7 bases and J 4 bases; nucleotides not matched to a gene: 6. CDR3 region: CASIRQGTYNEQFF. The CDR3 nucleotides read TGTGCCAGCATCCGACAGGGGACATACAATGAGCAGTTCTTC.

The chain couples TRBV9 to TRBJ2-1; possibly TRBD2 for D (6 bases). The CDR3 totals 16 residues. Trimming shortened V by 4 bases and J by 5 bases, and 19 bases separated the two germline ends. The germline gives CDR1 SGDLS, CDR2 YYNGEE. CDR3 in DNA: TGTGCCAGCAGCCCTACGAAGGGAGGCTTACACAATGAGCAGTTCTTC. Translating gives CASSPTKGGLHNEQFF.

A note on this clone: This may come from a read error, since a much larger clone is one base off. V gene TRBV4-2 combines with J gene TRBJ2-3, with 11 bases fitting TRBD2. V was pared by 4 bases and J by 1 base, with 1 base of the junction left unmatched. In germline, CDR1 is LGHNA, CDR2 YNFKEQ. The CDR3 totals 15 residues. The CDR3: CASSPLAGGTDTQYF. CDR3 DNA sequence: TGTGCCAGCAGCCCACTAGCGGGAGGCACAGATACGCAGTATTTT.

This chain links TRBV18 with TRBJ2-3; D is possibly TRBD1 (5 bases). The CDR3 loop spans 15 amino acids. Trimming stripped 5 bases from V and 6 bases from J, with 18 bases between. Germline values: CDR1 KGHSH, CDR2 LQKENI. CDR3 bases: TGTGCCAGCTCAGAGGACCGCTCAGGGTGGGATACGCAGTATTTT. This encodes CASSEDRSGWDTQYF.

The genes are TRBV11-2 and TRBJ2-1, with TRBD1 matching over 9 bases. Per the germline V gene, CDR1 is SGHAT and CDR2 is FQNNGV. The CDR3 runs to 15 residues. The trim removed 5 bases at V and 9 bases at J, leaving 11 bases unmatched. The CDR3 here is CASSGRQGVMGEQFF. CDR3 coding DNA: TGTGCCAGCAGCGGCAGACAGGGGGTAATGGGTGAGCAGTTCTTC.

The V call is TRBV5-6, the J call TRBJ1-1; a weak D match, TRBD1 (5 bases). Deletions cut 1 base from V and 0 bases from J, with 13 bases between. Germline CDR1 SGHDT, CDR2 YYEEEE. This CDR3 is 16 amino acids long. CDR3 residues: CASSLLEGAMNTEAFF. The CDR3 DNA is TGTGCCAGCAGCTTGTTAGAAGGGGCAATGAACACTGAAGCTTTCTTT.

The gene calls are TRBV4-3 and TRBJ2-3; D call uncertain. Germline loops: CDR1 LGHNA, CDR2 YSLEER. This CDR3 is built from 19 residues. V lost 4 bases and J 2 bases, leaving 25 bases between the germline ends. CDR3 sequence (DNA): TGCGCCAGCAGCCTCCACCGCCCGACCTTTTCGGGTTCCACAGATACGCAGTATTTT. Protein product: CASSLHRPTFSGSTDTQYF.

CDR3 residues: CASSLAPPGEQFF. CDR3 in DNA: TGTGCCAGCAGCTTAGCACCCCCGGGTGAGCAGTTCTTC. The rearrangement joins TRBV7-9 to TRBJ2-1; D unclear. V was trimmed by 0 bases and J by 9 bases, leaving 9 bases between them. The CDR3 runs 13 residues. Germline V gene lookup returns CDR1 SEHNR and CDR2 FQNEAQ (reference sequence). The complete variable domain, with remaining parts taken from reference TRBV7-9 and TRBJ2-1, reads DTGVSQNPRHKITKRGQNVTFRCDPISEHNRLYWYRQTLGQGPEFLTYFQNEAQLEKSRLLSDRFSAERPKGSFSTLEIQRTEQGDSAMYLCASSLAPPGEQFFGPGTRLTVL.

J is TRBJ2-7 and V is TRBV15; 10 bases align to TRBD2. The CDR3 covers 16 residues. V lost 2 bases and J lost 7; bases outside the gene matches: 11. Germline V CDR1 and CDR2: LNHNV, YYDKDF (reference sequence). The chain's CDR3 is CATSRSRTSGSLEQYF. The CDR3 bases are TGTGCCACCAGCAGATCGAGGACTAGCGGTTCCCTGGAGCAGTACTTC.